Shown below are 8 T cell receptor beta chains from a single sample sequenced in a study of T cells in Graves' hyperthyroidism and ophthalmopathy (dated by TCRdb to the late 2010s). Libraries were prepared through multiplex PCR. Sequencing instrument: Illumina HiSeq 2000. Amplification of TCR beta CDR3 regions was carried out from RNA transcripts. A first-round RT-PCR of the TCR CDR3 used the HTBI primer set with the Qiagen OneStep RT-PCR kit. TCRdb applied fastp at Q25 and MiXCR to the public reads, then kept only in-frame beta chains. A single entry per CDR3 protein holds the most common genes and DNA from its merged rows. This sample is represented by about 380,000 distinct CDR3 sequences; approximately 15% of them were singletons. Clones ranked in the top ten supply roughly 11% of the sample. The sequenced sample consisted of blood. All receptors derive from a woman aged 55 to 70 with Graves' hyperthyroidism.

This clonotype was found a few times. The chain combines TRBV7-8 with TRBJ1-1; the D is unclear. V was clipped by 1 base and J by 0 bases, with 12 bases between them. The CDR3 spans 16 residues. CDR1 and CDR2 (germline): SGHVS, FQNEAQ. The CDR3 nucleotides read TGTGCCAGCAGCTTAGGGCTTTCGGTTATGAACACTGAAGCTTTCTTT. It codes for CASSLGLSVMNTEAFF.

This clonotype was counted many times. The chain is built from TRBV18 and TRBJ1-1; possible D gene TRBD1, 5 bases. The germline CDR1 and CDR2 sequences are KGHSH and LQKENI. Trimming took 2 bases from V and 1 from J, leaving 17 bases between them. This CDR3 has 17 residues. The CDR3 sequence: CASSPTRQGSGNTEAFF. CDR3 sequence (DNA): TGTGCCAGCTCACCAACTCGGCAGGGATCTGGGAACACTGAAGCTTTCTTT.

This clonotype was picked up many times. This chain connects TRBV20-1 to TRBJ1-6; TRBD1 might be the D (6 bases). The germline CDR1 and CDR2 sequences are DFQATT and SNEGSKA (reference sequence). The CDR3 is 16 residues long. Trimming shortened V by 0 bases and J by 9 bases, and 18 bases separated the two germline ends. This CDR3 reads CSARDYRAGVISPLHF. CDR3 DNA sequence: TGCAGTGCTAGAGATTATCGTGCAGGGGTTATTTCACCCCTCCACTTT.

The table lists this clonotype with many counts. The V call is TRBV10-3, the J call TRBJ1-2; D uncertain. The CDR3 contains 11 residues. Germline V gives CDR1 ENHRY, CDR2 SYGVKD. V dropped 0 bases and J dropped 8 bases, with 4 bases sitting between them. DNA of the CDR3: TGTGCCATCAGTGAGTCCTCCGGCTACACCTTC. This gives the protein CAISESSGYTF.

CDR3 nucleotides: TGTGCCAGCATCAAAAGGAGGATGACTAGCGGGAGCCCCACAGATACGCAGTATTTT. As protein: CASIKRRMTSGSPTDTQYF. The chain uses TRBV6-1 and TRBJ2-3, with TRBD2 identical over 12 bases. The CDR3 runs 19 residues. Germline CDR1 MNHNS, CDR2 SASEGT. The V and J ends lost 7 bases and 2 bases, in that order; junction bases with no gene match: 16.

This clonotype has more than one count but fewer than ten. The V and J genes are TRBV27 and TRBJ2-2; D gene ambiguous. V lost 1 base and J 3 bases, leaving 9 bases between the germline ends. Germline assignment: CDR1 MNHEY and CDR2 SMNVEV (reference sequence). The CDR3 is made up of 15 amino acids. CDR3 residues: CASSLWVADTGELFF. In DNA form, the CDR3 reads TGTGCCAGCAGTTTATGGGTTGCGGACACCGGGGAGCTGTTTTTT.

In this sample, this clonotype turned up a few times. The rearrangement joins TRBV24-1 to TRBJ2-7; tentatively, D is TRBD1 (8 bases). Trimming stripped 4 bases from V and 5 bases from J, with 17 bases between. Germline V gene lookup returns CDR1 KGHDR and CDR2 SFDVKD. The CDR3 runs to 15 residues. CDR3: CATSDPGQGGDEQYF. CDR3 nucleotide sequence: TGTGCCACCAGTGACCCTGGACAGGGAGGGGACGAGCAGTACTTC.

This chain joins TRBV4-2 and TRBJ2-7, with TRBD2 matching over 8 bases. From germline, CDR1 is LGHNA and CDR2 YNFKEQ. The CDR3 spans 18 residues. Trimming took 1 base from V and 2 from J; bases not matched to a gene: 13. Here the CDR3 DNA reads TGTGCCAGCAGCCAAGCCCTCGTGGGTAGCGGGGATGCCTACGAGCAGTACTTC. Protein product: CASSQALVGSGDAYEQYF.